Presented here are 24 T cell receptor beta chains from one specimen sequenced in a study of shared clonotypes between healthy human individuals. TCRdb's copy holds only in-frame clones and misses some; the assay was immunoSEQ multiplex PCR. The sample holds approximately 640,000 clones, about two thirds seen once. The sample was memory CD4+ T cells sorted from blood. The subset is: CD45RA-negative fraction. These TCRs come from a young woman in good health.

The rearrangement links TRBV10-3 to TRBJ2-7; D remains ambiguous. From germline, CDR1 is ENHRY and CDR2 SYGVKD. There are 15 residues in the CDR3. The V end was cut by 0 bases, the J end by 5 bases, with 14 bases between. CDR3 nucleotide sequence: TGTGCCATCAGTGAGTCAGCCCCCCGTAATGACGAGCAGTACTTC. Translated: CAISESAPRNDEQYF.

V is TRBV6-1 and J is TRBJ2-6; D may be TRBD2 (6 bases). Germline CDR1 MNHNS, CDR2 SASEGT. Trimming stripped 6 bases from V and 4 bases from J, with 13 bases between. This CDR3 has 15 amino acids. CDR3 protein: CASSGGVSGANVLTF. The CDR3 DNA reads TGTGCCAGCAGCGGCGGGGTATCGGGGGCCAACGTCCTGACTTTC.

This clone was seen a single time. The gene calls are TRBV27 and TRBJ2-1; D unclear. The germline V gene encodes CDR1 MNHEY and CDR2 SMNVEV (reference sequence). The CDR3 contains 13 residues. V was cut by 1 base and J by 4 bases, with 5 bases left in between. The CDR3 spells CASSLLGYNEQFF. The CDR3 DNA reads TGTGCCAGCAGTTTATTGGGATACAATGAGCAGTTCTTC.

Only one count was recorded for this clone. The CDR3 loop reads CASSQQGGELFF. The DNA for the CDR3 is TGCGCCAGCAGCCAACAGGGAGGGGAGCTGTTTTTT. V and J are TRBV5-1 and TRBJ2-2, with a weak D call TRBD1 (6 bases). The germline V gene has CDR1 SGHRS and CDR2 YFSETQ. V was pared by 4 bases and J by 8 bases, with 9 bases between. This CDR3 comprises 12 residues.

This chain links TRBV7-2 with TRBJ2-1; a possible D gene is TRBD2 (5 bases). The CDR3 has 15 amino acids. CDR1 is SGHTA and CDR2 is FQGNSA in the germline V gene. The ends were cut back, 1 base at V and 9 bases at J, with 16 bases in the middle. The CDR3 DNA follows: TGTGCCAGCAGCTTAGAAGGCCTTACTAGGAGTGAGCAGTTCTTC. Amino acid sequence: CASSLEGLTRSEQFF.

This sequence joins TRBV6-4 and TRBJ2-1; D may correspond to TRBD1 or TRBD2 (5 bases each). Germline V CDR1 and CDR2: MRHNA, SNTAGT. The ends were cut back, 1 base at V and 4 bases at J, with 14 bases in the middle. This CDR3 contains 16 residues. In nucleotides, the CDR3 is TGTGCCAGCAGTGACTTTGGGGGAGAGGGGTACAATGAGCAGTTCTTC. It translates to CASSDFGGEGYNEQFF.

V usage is TRBV6-1 and J usage is TRBJ1-2; TRBD1 matches at 8 bases. Germline V gene data show CDR1 as MNHNS and CDR2 as SASEGT. The CDR3 runs to 15 residues. V was pared by 5 bases and J by 1 base, with 6 bases of the junction left unmatched. The CDR3 nucleotides are TGTGCCAGCAGTTTCGAGACAGGGGTTAACTATGGCTACACCTTC. Translated, it gives CASSFETGVNYGYTF.

This rearrangement joins TRBV10-3 to TRBJ2-7; the D gene is possibly TRBD1 (5 bases). Trimming shortened V by 4 bases and J by 5 bases, and 12 bases separated the two germline ends. Germline values: CDR1 ENHRY, CDR2 SYGVKD. The length of the CDR3 is 13 residues. CDR3 nucleotide sequence: TGTGCCATCAGTGTATCCCCAGGGAACGAGCAGTACTTC. Encoded protein: CAISVSPGNEQYF.

The chain is built from TRBV2 and TRBJ1-4; a weak D match, TRBD1 (5 bases). Germline V CDR1 and CDR2: SNHLY, FYNNEI. V was pared by 6 bases and J by 8 bases, with 10 bases between. This CDR3 comprises 12 residues. The CDR3 DNA reads as TGTGCCAGCAGCAGGGCCCGGGAAAAACTGTTTTTT. Translation: CASSRAREKLFF.

The rearrangement uses TRBV2 and TRBJ2-7; 10 bases map to TRBD2. V dropped 6 bases and J dropped 6; count of bases not matched to a gene: 5. The CDR3 runs 13 residues. CDR1 and CDR2 from the germline V gene are SNHLY and FYNNEI. The CDR3 protein is CASRASGSGEQYF. CDR3 nucleotide sequence: TGTGCCAGCAGGGCTAGCGGGAGTGGCGAGCAGTACTTC.

The gene calls are TRBV4-1 and TRBJ2-3; D unresolved. Trimming stripped 4 bases from V and 6 bases from J, with 11 bases between. The CDR3 loop spans 13 amino acids. CDR1 and CDR2 (germline): MGHRA, YSYEKL. CDR3 protein: CASSRVRADTQYF. CDR3 nucleotide sequence: TGCGCCAGCAGCCGCGTTAGGGCCGATACGCAGTATTTT.

The chain has TRBV11-2 and TRBJ2-1; the D is unclear. CDR1 is SGHAT, CDR2 FQNNGV, per germline. The CDR3 consists of 13 residues. V lost 5 bases and J lost 3, with 8 bases in between. The DNA for the CDR3 is TGTGCCAGCAGCCCGACGAACTACAATGAGCAGTTCTTC. Amino acid sequence: CASSPTNYNEQFF.

The J gene is TRBJ2-1, the V gene TRBV10-2; 8 nucleotides align to TRBD2. J lost 0 bases, V lost 2 bases, and 9 bases had no gene match. Per germline, CDR1 WSHSY and CDR2 SAAADI. CDR3 size: 18 residues. The CDR3 nucleotides are TGCGCCAGCAGTGAGATCTCCCTAGCGGGCCTCTCCTACAATGAGCAGTTCTTC. Translated: CASSEISLAGLSYNEQFF.

V is TRBV2 and J is TRBJ1-4; D is uncertain. CDR3 length: 11 residues. Trimming took off 4 bases at V and 8 bases at J, with 5 bases between the two ends. CDR1 and CDR2 (germline): SNHLY, FYNNEI. The CDR3 reads CASSVGEKLFF. The CDR3, as DNA: TGTGCCAGCAGTGTGGGGGAAAAACTGTTTTTT.

The rearrangement joins TRBV6-1 to TRBJ1-5, with TRBD1 identical over 8 bases. The length of the CDR3 is 14 residues. Germline V gives CDR1 MNHNS, CDR2 SASEGT. The V and J ends lost 7 bases and 3 bases, in that order; junction bases with no gene match: 5. The DNA for the CDR3 is TGTGCCAGCACCGCGGGACAGGTCAATCAGCCCCAGCATTTT. Its translation is CASTAGQVNQPQHF.

The genes are TRBV27 and TRBJ1-1, with a tentative D call TRBD1 (6 bases). V was clipped by 8 bases and J by 0 bases, with 10 bases between them. Germline V gene lookup returns CDR1 MNHEY and CDR2 SMNVEV (reference sequence). The CDR3 extends over 13 amino acids. CDR3 DNA sequence: TGTGCCAGCTGGGGACACCTGAACACTGAAGCTTTCTTT. It codes for CASWGHLNTEAFF.

This clone was seen only a few times. V and J are TRBV25-1 and TRBJ1-2; 10 nucleotides match TRBD1. The CDR3 has 14 residues. The ends lost 5 bases at V and 8 bases at J; junction bases unmatched: 8. Germline CDR1 and CDR2: MGHDK and SYGVNS. The CDR3 here is CASSWTGGQEGYTF. The DNA for the CDR3 is TGTGCCAGCAGTTGGACAGGGGGACAGGAGGGCTACACCTTC.

V is TRBV5-6 and J is TRBJ2-2; D is unclear. The CDR3 sequence is 16 residues long. Germline values: CDR1 SGHDT, CDR2 YYEEEE. V lost 1 base to trimming and J lost 1 base, with 11 bases between them. The CDR3 DNA is TGTGCCAGCAGCTTGAGACGAAGACAGAACACCGGGGAGCTGTTTTTT. Translation: CASSLRRRQNTGELFF. The complete variable domain, with remaining parts taken from reference TRBV5-6 and TRBJ2-2, reads DAGVTQSPTHLIKTRGQQVTLRCSPKSGHDTVSWYQQALGQGPQFIFQYYEEEERQRGNFPDRFSGHQFPNYSSELNVNALLLGDSALYLCASSLRRRQNTGELFFGEGSRLTVL.

This clone occurred a few times. The chain is built from TRBV14 and TRBJ2-2; weak D call: TRBD2 (6 bases). The CDR3 is 14 residues long. Per the germline V gene, CDR1 is SGHDN and CDR2 is FVKESK. V lost 2 bases and J lost 7, with 11 bases in between. The CDR3 reads CASSQNVGGGELFF. As DNA, the CDR3 is TGTGCCAGCAGCCAAAACGTGGGAGGCGGGGAGCTGTTTTTT.

This clone was seen just once. V usage is TRBV30 and J usage is TRBJ2-1, with 9 nucleotides matching TRBD2. V shed 3 bases and J 4 bases; nucleotides not matched to a gene: 19. The CDR3 has 19 amino acids. Germline V CDR1 and CDR2: GTSNPN, SVGIG (reference sequence). In DNA form, the CDR3 reads TGTGCCTGGAGATGGAGGGCCTCGGCTGGACTAGCGAATTACAATGAGCAGTTCTTC. Translated, it gives CAWRWRASAGLANYNEQFF.

The chain joins TRBV7-2 to TRBJ2-1, with no clear D. CDR3 length equals 14 residues. V was clipped by 1 base and J by 6 bases, with 10 bases between them. The V gene's germline CDR1 is SGHTA and CDR2 FQGNSA. The CDR3 loop reads CASSLEVTSNEQFF. CDR3 nucleotide sequence: TGTGCCAGCAGCTTAGAAGTTACCAGCAATGAGCAGTTCTTC.

As for this clone: Mismatch with germline at one junction end may stem from a read error. This specimen includes other DNA sequences encoding the same CDR3. The rearrangement joins TRBV27 to TRBJ2-1; 8 bases match TRBD2. From germline, CDR1 is MNHEY and CDR2 SMNVEV (reference sequence). CDR3 length: 15 residues. The CDR3, as DNA: TGTGCCAGCAGTTTCAGCGGGAGTCCCCACAATGAGCAATTCTTC. Translation: CASSFSGSPHNEQFF.

The chain carries TRBV19 and TRBJ2-2; 11 bases are shared with TRBD1. V trimming: 10 bases; J trimming: 6 bases; junction bases outside the gene matches: 7. The CDR3 length is 14 residues. Germline V gene lookup returns CDR1 LNHDA and CDR2 SQIVND (reference sequence). The CDR3 sequence is CATSGQGAPGELFF. The CDR3 DNA reads as TGTGCCACCTCAGGACAGGGGGCCCCCGGGGAGCTGTTTTTT.

The genes are TRBV4-1 and TRBJ2-2; TRBD2 might be the D (5 bases). Between the trimmed V and J ends, which lost 2 bases and 5 bases, there was a span of 9 bases. The CDR3 covers 14 residues. The germline gives CDR1 MGHRA, CDR2 YSYEKL. The CDR3 protein is CASSQKLVTGELFF. The CDR3 nucleotides are TGCGCCAGCAGCCAAAAACTAGTGACCGGGGAGCTGTTTTTT.